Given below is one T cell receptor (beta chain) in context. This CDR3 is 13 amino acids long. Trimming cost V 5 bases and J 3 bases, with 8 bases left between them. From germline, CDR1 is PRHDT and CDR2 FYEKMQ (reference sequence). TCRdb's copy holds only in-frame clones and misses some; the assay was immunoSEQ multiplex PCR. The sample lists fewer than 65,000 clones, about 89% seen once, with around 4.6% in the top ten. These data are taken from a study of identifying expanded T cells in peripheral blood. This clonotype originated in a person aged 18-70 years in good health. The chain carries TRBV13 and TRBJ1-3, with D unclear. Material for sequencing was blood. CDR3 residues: CASSLAFGNTIYF. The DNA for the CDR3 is TGTGCCAGCAGCCTGGCCTTTGGAAACACCATATATTTT.